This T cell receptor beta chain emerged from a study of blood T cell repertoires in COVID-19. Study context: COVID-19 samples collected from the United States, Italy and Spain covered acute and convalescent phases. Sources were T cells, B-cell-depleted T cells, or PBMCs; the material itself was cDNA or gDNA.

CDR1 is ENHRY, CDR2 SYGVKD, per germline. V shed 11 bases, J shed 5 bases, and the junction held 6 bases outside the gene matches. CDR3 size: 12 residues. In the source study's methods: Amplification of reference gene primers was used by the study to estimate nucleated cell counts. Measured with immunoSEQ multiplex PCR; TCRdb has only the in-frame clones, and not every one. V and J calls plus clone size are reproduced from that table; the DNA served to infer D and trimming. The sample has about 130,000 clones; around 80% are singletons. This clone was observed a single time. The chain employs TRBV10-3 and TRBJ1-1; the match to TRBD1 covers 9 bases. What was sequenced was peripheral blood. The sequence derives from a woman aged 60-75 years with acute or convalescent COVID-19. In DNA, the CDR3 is TGTGCCGCCTGGACAGGGGTGACTGAAGCTTTCTTT. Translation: CAAWTGVTEAFF.